This TCR beta chain was profiled in a study of cytomegalovirus exposure and HLA in healthy donors. Looking at the study overall: Roughly 85 million unique TCRs from HLA-typed donors made up an early data release.

As for this clone: Its antigen remains unidentified.

Study-level results: Researchers catalogued about 150 TCR beta chains as cytomegalovirus-associated. In a later analysis, V- and J-gene trimming of beta chains associated with a DCLRE1C missense variant, replicated independently.

Both 60 Vbeta primers and 13 Jbeta primers went into the PCR. TCRdb keeps only in-frame clones here, not all; method: immunoSEQ multiplex PCR. The sample shows 110,000 to 150,000 clones, approximately 80% of them seen only once. This receptor was taken from a male donor in good health and CMV-seronegative. Specimen: PBMCs.

The CDR3 loop is CAISEYQGTEAFF. The DNA of the CDR3 is TGTGCCATCAGTGAATATCAGGGCACTGAAGCTTTCTTT. The genes are TRBV10-3 and TRBJ1-1, with D possibly matching TRBD1 (5 bases). V was pared by 3 bases and J by 4 bases, with 9 bases between. The CDR3 sequence is 13 residues long. Germline-derived CDR1 and CDR2 are ENHRY and SYGVKD.